These 20 T cell receptor beta chains were sequenced from one sample in a study of cytomegalovirus exposure and HLA in healthy donors. PCR employed 60 Vbeta and 13 Jbeta primers. Measured with immunoSEQ multiplex PCR; TCRdb has only the in-frame clones, and not every one. The sample consists of approximately 200,000 clones, over 70% of them appearing once. Sequencing was carried out using PBMCs. The source is a woman between 18 and 30 years old in good health and CMV-seronegative.

V gene TRBV5-6 combines with J gene TRBJ2-1, with TRBD2 matching 11 bases. The V and J ends lost 0 bases and 5 bases, in that order; junction bases with no gene match: 1. This CDR3 has 15 amino acids. CDR1 and CDR2 from the germline V gene are SGHDT and YYEEEE. The CDR3 bases are TGTGCCAGCAGCTTGGTGGGACTAGCGGACAATGAGCAGTTCTTC. It codes for CASSLVGLADNEQFF.

This chain links TRBV9 with TRBJ2-1; 11 bases map to TRBD2. The junction had 5 bases not matched to a gene; V was cut back by 3 bases and J by 6 bases. The CDR3 runs to 15 residues. The germline V gene has CDR1 SGDLS and CDR2 YYNGEE. The CDR3 sequence: CASSGGLAGFNEQFF. DNA of the CDR3: TGTGCCAGCAGCGGAGGACTAGCGGGCTTCAATGAGCAGTTCTTC.

The chain recombines TRBV30 with TRBJ1-6; no firm D call. This CDR3 has 14 residues. Germline lookup yields CDR1 GTSNPN and CDR2 SVGIG (reference sequence). The V and J ends lost 3 bases and 4 bases respectively, with 10 bases between them. The CDR3 coding sequence is TGTGCCTGGAGCGCGGGCGAATATAATTCACCCCTCCACTTT. Translation: CAWSAGEYNSPLHF.

Written as DNA, the CDR3 is TGCGCCAGCAGCCAAGCTACCCAGGGTCGGTACCAAGAGACCCAGTACTTC. This codes for CASSQATQGRYQETQYF. J is TRBJ2-5 and V is TRBV4-1; D is possibly TRBD1 (5 bases). Per the germline V gene, CDR1 is MGHRA and CDR2 is YSYEKL. V dropped 1 base and J dropped 0 bases, with 15 bases sitting between them. The CDR3 has 17 amino acids.

The rearrangement joins TRBV5-4 to TRBJ1-2; 9 bases fit TRBD1. Germline CDR1 reads SGHNT; CDR2 reads YYREEE (reference sequence). This CDR3 has 13 residues. With 2 bases clipped from V and 6 bases from J, the junction kept 2 bases outside the gene matches. CDR3 bases: TGTGCCAGCAGCTTAGACAGGGGGGATGGCTACACCTTC. Protein product: CASSLDRGDGYTF. Full variable domain (rest looked up from reference TRBV5-4 and TRBJ1-2): ETGVTQSPTHLIKTRGQQVTLRCSSQSGHNTVSWYQQALGQGPQFIFQYYREEENGRGNFPPRFSGLQFPNYSSELNVNALELDDSALYLCASSLDRGDGYTFGSGTRLTVV.

J is TRBJ2-2 and V is TRBV29-1; tentative D call: TRBD1 (5 bases). The CDR3 extends over 14 amino acids. Germline values: CDR1 SQVTM, CDR2 ANQGSEA. Trimming took off 8 bases at V and 0 bases at J, with 13 bases between the two ends. The CDR3 reads CSIPRTTNTGELFF. The CDR3 nucleotides are TGCAGCATCCCACGGACAACGAACACCGGGGAGCTGTTTTTT.

The rearrangement links TRBV15 to TRBJ2-3, with 11 nucleotides matching TRBD2. The CDR3 totals 16 residues. The germline V gene has CDR1 LNHNV and CDR2 YYDKDF (reference sequence). V was clipped by 5 bases and J by 5 bases; unmatched bases: 9. The CDR3 loop is CATSRTLAGGLDTQYF. The CDR3 coding sequence is TGTGCCACCAGCCGAACCCTAGCGGGGGGACTAGATACGCAGTATTTT.

In regard to this clone: Within the sample, other DNA sequences also encode this same CDR3. The chain employs TRBV29-1 and TRBJ1-1; D may be TRBD1 (5 bases). Trimming pared 8 bases from V and 4 bases from J, leaving 17 bases between. This CDR3 is 13 amino acids long. The germline V gene has CDR1 SQVTM and CDR2 ANQGSEA. Here the CDR3 DNA reads TGCAGCCCATGGCAGGGAACGGGCACTGAAGCTTTCTTT. Translating gives CSPWQGTGTEAFF.

The chain carries TRBV6-6 and TRBJ2-1, with D perhaps TRBD2 (6 bases). Germline assignment: CDR1 MNHNY and CDR2 SVGAGI (reference sequence). This CDR3 is 13 amino acids long. Deletions cut 8 bases from V and 7 bases from J, with 15 bases between. CDR3 loop: CASQGRIGNEQFF. CDR3 DNA sequence: TGTGCCAGCCAAGGGAGGATTGGAAATGAGCAGTTCTTC.

V is TRBV28 and J is TRBJ2-3; a weak D match, TRBD2 (6 bases). The length of the CDR3 is 14 residues. Trimming stripped 3 bases from V and 2 bases from J, with 9 bases between. Germline loops: CDR1 MDHEN, CDR2 SYDVKM. The CDR3 reads CASSFGGNTDTQYF. CDR3 bases: TGTGCCAGCAGTTTTGGGGGGAACACAGATACGCAGTATTTT.

The chain couples TRBV25-1 to TRBJ1-2, with a possible D match to TRBD1 (5 bases). The CDR3 has 12 residues. Trimming removed 1 base from V and 7 bases from J, with 7 bases in between. Looked up from germline, CDR1 is MGHDK and CDR2 is SYGVNS. The CDR3 sequence: CASSEWGGGYTF. The CDR3 nucleotides read TGTGCCAGCAGTGAATGGGGGGGTGGCTACACCTTC.

V gene TRBV28 combines with J gene TRBJ1-4, with 11 nucleotides matching TRBD1. The CDR3 contains 17 residues. Germline V lookup: CDR1 MDHEN, CDR2 SYDVKM. V trimming: 5 bases; J trimming: 1 base; junction bases outside the gene matches: 6. The DNA of the CDR3 is TGTGCCAGCAGTCCCCGGGACAGGGGGGGAACTAATGAAAAACTGTTTTTT. Amino acid sequence: CASSPRDRGGTNEKLFF.

The V and J genes are TRBV5-6 and TRBJ1-4, with TRBD1 matching 9 bases. J lost 0 bases, V lost 3 bases, and 6 bases had no gene match. The germline V gene has CDR1 SGHDT and CDR2 YYEEEE. This CDR3 region has 17 residues. This chain's CDR3 is CASSWGQGHATNEKLFF. In DNA form, the CDR3 reads TGTGCCAGCAGCTGGGGACAGGGACACGCAACTAATGAAAAACTGTTTTTT.

This chain uses TRBV11-2 with TRBJ1-4; D perhaps matches TRBD1 (5 bases). The V and J ends lost 3 bases and 8 bases respectively, with 10 bases between them. Germline V CDR1 and CDR2: SGHAT, FQNNGV. The CDR3 consists of 13 residues. The chain's CDR3 is CASSFRWGEKLFF. CDR3 sequence (DNA): TGTGCCAGCAGCTTCCGATGGGGCGAAAAACTGTTTTTT.

The chain employs TRBV6-5 and TRBJ2-7; TRBD2 is a possible D gene (5 bases). V lost 5 bases, J lost 3 bases, and 14 bases lay in between. Germline V gives CDR1 MNHEY, CDR2 SVGAGI. The CDR3 runs to 14 residues. The CDR3 region is CASSLRGGGYEQYF. Written as DNA, the CDR3 is TGTGCCAGCAGTCTCCGTGGAGGAGGCTACGAGCAGTACTTC.

This chain joins TRBV5-4 and TRBJ2-6; weak D call: TRBD2 (6 bases). This CDR3 is built from 15 residues. Germline CDR1 SGHNT, CDR2 YYREEE (reference sequence). Trimming shortened V by 2 bases and J by 1 base, and 7 bases separated the two germline ends. CDR3 nucleotides: TGTGCCAGCAGCTTCGGGGGTTCTGGGGCCAACGTCCTGACTTTC. It yields the protein CASSFGGSGANVLTF.

This rearrangement joins TRBV6-6 to TRBJ2-5; 8 bases match TRBD1. Germline lookup yields CDR1 MNHNY and CDR2 SVGAGI (reference sequence). The CDR3 spans 14 residues. The trim removed 2 bases at V and 5 bases at J, leaving 4 bases unmatched. Here the CDR3 reads CASSYDRGGETQYF. Here the CDR3 DNA reads TGTGCCAGCAGTTACGACAGGGGTGGGGAGACCCAGTACTTC.

The V call is TRBV29-1, the J call TRBJ2-7; the D gene is possibly TRBD1 (5 bases). CDR3 length: 14 amino acids. V shed 4 bases and J shed 3 bases, with 16 bases lying between them. Germline V gene sequence: CDR1 SQVTM, CDR2 ANQGSEA. CDR3 in amino acids: CSVGSGALVYEQYF. DNA for the CDR3: TGCAGCGTTGGGTCTGGGGCCCTGGTCTACGAGCAGTACTTC.

The chain is built from TRBV5-6 and TRBJ1-5; 9 bases fit TRBD1. Trimming cost V 4 bases and J 2 bases; bases outside gene matches: 4. CDR1 is SGHDT, CDR2 YYEEEE, per germline. The CDR3 has 15 amino acids. DNA for the CDR3: TGTGCCAGCAGCATACGGACAGGGGGCAATCAGCCCCAGCATTTT. Its protein product is CASSIRTGGNQPQHF.

The chain uses TRBV28 and TRBJ2-7; TRBD2 matches at 8 bases. This CDR3 contains 16 residues. CDR1 is MDHEN, CDR2 SYDVKM, per germline. The trim removed 3 bases at V and 2 bases at J, leaving 9 bases unmatched. CDR3 sequence: CASSFARGDQTYEQYF. The CDR3, as DNA: TGTGCCAGCAGTTTTGCGCGGGGGGACCAGACCTACGAGCAGTACTTC.